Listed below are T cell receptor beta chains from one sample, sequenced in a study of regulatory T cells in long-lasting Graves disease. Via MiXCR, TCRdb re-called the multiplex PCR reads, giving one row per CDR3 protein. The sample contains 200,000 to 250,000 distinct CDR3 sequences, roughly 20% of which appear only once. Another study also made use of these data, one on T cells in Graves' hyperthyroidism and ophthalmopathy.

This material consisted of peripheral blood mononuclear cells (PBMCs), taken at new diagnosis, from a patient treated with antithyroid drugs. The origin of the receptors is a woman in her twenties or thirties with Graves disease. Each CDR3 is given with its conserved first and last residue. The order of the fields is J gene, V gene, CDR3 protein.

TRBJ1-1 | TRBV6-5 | CASSSARQGRNTEAFF
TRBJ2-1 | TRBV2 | CASSQTGDSYNEQFF
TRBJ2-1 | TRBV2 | CASSDSLAGVYEQFF
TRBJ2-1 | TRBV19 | CASSRGLAGVGNEQFF
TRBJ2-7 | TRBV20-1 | CSPKTGGSEQYF
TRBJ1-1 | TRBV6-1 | CASRSRGGENTEAFF
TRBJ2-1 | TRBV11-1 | CASGKAAYNEQFF
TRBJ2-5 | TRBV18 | CASSPLGQETQYF
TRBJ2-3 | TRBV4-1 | CASSQDGVSADTQYF
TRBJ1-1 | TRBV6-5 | CASSLLGTGNTEAFF
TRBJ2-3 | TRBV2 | CASTSGGGTDTQYF
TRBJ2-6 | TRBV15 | CATSRDGRGHGANVLTF
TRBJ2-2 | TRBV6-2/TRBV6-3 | CASSYFSGSGELFF
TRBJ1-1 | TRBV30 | CATVGGSAEAFF
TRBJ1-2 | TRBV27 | CASREGTREGYTF
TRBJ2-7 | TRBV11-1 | CASSVRGNSYEQYF
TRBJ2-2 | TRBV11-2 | CASSLPGRLANTGELFF
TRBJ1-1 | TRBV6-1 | CASSKTAMNTEAFF
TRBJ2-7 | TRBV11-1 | CASSWDRSSYEQYF
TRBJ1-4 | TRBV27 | CASRNRDRPNEKLFF
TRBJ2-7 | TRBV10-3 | CASYRAAGVVDEQYF
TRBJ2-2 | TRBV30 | CAWRGLAGVRTGELFF
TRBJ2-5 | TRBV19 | CASSAVSSGTETQYF
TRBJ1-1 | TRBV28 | CASSFWRGPNTEAFF
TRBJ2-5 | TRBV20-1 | CSAIVNARIGETQYF
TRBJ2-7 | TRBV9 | CASSVPGGDEQYF
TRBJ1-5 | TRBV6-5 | CASSYSGNSNQPQHF
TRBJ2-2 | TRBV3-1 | CASSPHGGSGELFF
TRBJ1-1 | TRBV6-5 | CASSYGQNTEAFF
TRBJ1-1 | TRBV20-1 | CSAPRGQSNTEAFF
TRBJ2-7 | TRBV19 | CASSISVGSRSYEQYF
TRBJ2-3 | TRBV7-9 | CASSLGDGSGGADTQYF
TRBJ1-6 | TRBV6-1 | CASTPTAGHGSYNSPLHF
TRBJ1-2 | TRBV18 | CASSPETGPSHYGYTF
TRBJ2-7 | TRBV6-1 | CASSDKTGTYEQYF
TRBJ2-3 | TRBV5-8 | CASSLRLALTDTQYF
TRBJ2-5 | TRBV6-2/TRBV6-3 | CASSFTPGLAPGPCLGETQYF
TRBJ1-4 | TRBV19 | CASSTSPGQGKKLFF
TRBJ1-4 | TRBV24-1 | CATSDLKRGRLNEKLFF
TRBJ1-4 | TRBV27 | CASSWYRGAEKLFF
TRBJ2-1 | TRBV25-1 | CASTPRAGGPGEQFF
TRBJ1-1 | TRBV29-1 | CSVGWQVTEAFF
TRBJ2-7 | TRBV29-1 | CSVKGGADEQYF
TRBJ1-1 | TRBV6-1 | CASRPGPQSTEAFF
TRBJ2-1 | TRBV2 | CASSELAGVNEQFF
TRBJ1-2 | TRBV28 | CASSFQGSYGYTF
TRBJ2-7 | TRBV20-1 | CSARDPWRGSYEQYF
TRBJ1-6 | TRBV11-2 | CAAGRGHDSPLHF
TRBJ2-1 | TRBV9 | CASSVAQGGTYNEQFF
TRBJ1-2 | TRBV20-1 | CSALIDSLYGYTF
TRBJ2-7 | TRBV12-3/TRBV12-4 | CASSRGTSNHEQYF
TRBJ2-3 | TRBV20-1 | CSARDRKSGDTQYF
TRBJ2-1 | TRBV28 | CASTPLPGCEQFF